This section outlines one T cell receptor (beta chain) sequence together with its context. This clone's antigen is unknown. Germline is not matched at one junction end, which may reflect a read error. No patient had received any treatment before thyroid surgery. Patient clinical samples collected from about 2011 to 2019 were retrospectively analysed using T-cell receptor beta sequencing. From the germline V gene, CDR1 is SGHAT and CDR2 is FQNNGV. Including cysteine and phenylalanine, the CDR3 has 15 amino acids. Only CDR3 DNA remains: 45 bases, in frame from the first base. The protocol used for the library was PCR. Sequencing relied on an Illumina HiSeq 4000. High-throughput sequencing was used to profile the CDR3 region of the TCR beta-chain in every patient. Under the source paper's analysis protocol: The researchers built a classifier to tell apart papillary thyroid cancer patients with distant metastasis, based on CDR3 differences among clinicopathological groups. The Shannon index was used to assess repertoire diversity, and the Morisita-Horn index was used to assess tumor-blood repertoire similarity. The public reads were reanalyzed by TCRdb: fastp trimming at Q25, MiXCR alignment, in-frame beta chains only. In this record, the V and J calls reflect TCRdb's handling and not the investigators' own analysis. The sample includes roughly 40,000 clones, with approximately 15% observed a single time. The ten largest clones add up to around 20% of the sample.

These data originate in a study of metastatic and nonmetastatic thyroid tumors (dated by TCRdb to 2019 to 2021). About the investigation overall: Repertoires were compared across peripheral blood and tumor or nodule tissue samples from malignant and benign thyroid patients.

Overall study outcomes, separate from this receptor: TCR beta diversity was reported as significantly higher in malignant tumors than in benign nodules, in both blood and tumor samples.

Sequencing used blood. The rearranged chain carries TRBV11-2 and TRBJ1-5; the D gene is possibly TRBD1, with 6 bases matching. The clonotype originates from a female donor with papillary thyroid cancer or a benign thyroid nodule (not recorded which). Some clones in this sample may be carry-over from other donors' samples. The CDR3 in this case is CASSLAGQHSQPKHF. The DNA sequence follows: TGTGCCAGCAGCCTAGCCGGACAGCATAGTCAGCCCAAGCATTTT.